This TCR beta chain stems from a study of OX40 agonist ivuxolimab in advanced cancers. Study in general: Therapy given before enrollment (anti-PD-1, anti-PD-L1 or anti-CTLA-4) was allowed, and over 35% had some. Two cutaneous melanoma patients and one hepatocellular carcinoma patient, three in all, had partial responses.

The table lists this clone with a few counts. Exclusion applied to patients with autoimmune disease history or systemic immunosuppression. CDR1 MNHNS and CDR2 SASEGT come from the germline V gene. Trimming left V 0 bases short and J 8 bases short, with 6 bases between. The CDR3 extends over 12 amino acids. Clones were sequenced by immunoSEQ multiplex PCR, and TCRdb holds only the in-frame ones, with some missing. The sample records under 85,000 clones, about 85% being singletons. The V gene is TRBV6-1, the J gene TRBJ2-3; D is undetermined. This receptor was obtained from an adult with an advanced solid tumor such as melanoma, head and neck, liver or kidney cancer. The specimen was CD4+ or CD8+ T cells sorted from blood, collected in a trial of the OX40 agonist ivuxolimab. The CDR3 sequence: CASSEAIGTQYF. The CDR3 coding sequence is TGTGCCAGCAGTGAAGCGATCGGTACGCAGTATTTT.